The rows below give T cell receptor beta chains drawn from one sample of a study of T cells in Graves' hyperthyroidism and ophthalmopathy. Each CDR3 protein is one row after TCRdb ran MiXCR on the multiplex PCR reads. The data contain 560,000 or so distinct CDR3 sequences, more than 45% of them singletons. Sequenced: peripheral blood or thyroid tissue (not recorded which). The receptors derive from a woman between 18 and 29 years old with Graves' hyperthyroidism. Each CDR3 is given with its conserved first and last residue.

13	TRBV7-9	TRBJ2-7	CASSLVDRYEQYF
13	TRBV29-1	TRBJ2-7	CSTTGQGTYEQYF
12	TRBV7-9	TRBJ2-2	CASSPRDRGLFF
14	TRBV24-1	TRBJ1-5	CATSGRGYNQPQHF
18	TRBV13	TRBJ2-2	CASSLGPGHLLNTGELFF
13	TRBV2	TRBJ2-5	CASSERVSETQYF
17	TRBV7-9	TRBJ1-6	CASSQVAPRVLPIALHF
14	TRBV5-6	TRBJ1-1	CASSPIPRQDEAFF
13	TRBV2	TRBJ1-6	CASKLDVNSPLHF
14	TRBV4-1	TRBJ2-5	CASSQGPGDETQYF
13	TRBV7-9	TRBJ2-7	CASSRGGSYEQYF
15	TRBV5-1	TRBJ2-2	CASSWGQPNTGELFF
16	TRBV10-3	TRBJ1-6	CASSYSPGHGNSPLHF
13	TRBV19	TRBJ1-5	CAGSDRVNQPQHF
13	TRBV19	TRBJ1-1	CASRDRSNTEAFF